This TCR beta chain was sequenced in a study of blood T cell repertoires in COVID-19. V was pared by 5 bases and J by 3 bases, with 10 bases between. CDR1 and CDR2 (germline): MGHDK, SYGVNS. This CDR3 region has 14 residues. Clones were sequenced by immunoSEQ multiplex PCR, and TCRdb holds only the in-frame ones, with some missing. The table shows 250,000 to 300,000 clones, with 75% to 90% occurring only once. Study members were between about 18 and 95 years old and lived in 20 to 30 US regions. The receptor comes from a woman aged 40 to 50 who had recovered from COVID-19. V is TRBV25-1 and J is TRBJ1-4; unclear D gene. The source material was PBMCs or T cells enriched from blood (not recorded which). The CDR3 nucleotides read TGTGCCAGCAGTACAACAGTTGCTAATGAAAAACTGTTTTTT. Protein product: CASSTTVANEKLFF.